This T cell receptor (beta chain) was obtained from a study of T-cell reconstitution after alpha-beta-depleted transplantation in children listed by TCRdb under 2016. Background for the entire study: Using TCR repertoire profiling, the study followed T-cell immune reconstitution in a quantitative way in children after TCRalphabeta/CD19-depleted allogeneic hematopoietic cell transplantation.

General findings and caveats noted by the study authors: Over the following months the frequencies of hyperexpanded clones went down, and after one year T-cell counts and TCRbeta diversity were mostly credited to newly produced T cells. About two months after transplant, the apparently early recovery of alphabetaT-cell counts reportedly depended on just several hundred clones that had expanded rapidly and came from non-depleted graft cells. In some patients, the high TCRbeta diversity seen at day 60 was put down to recipient T cells and intrathymic progenitors that had survived conditioning.

The table lists this clonotype with many counts. Its recognized antigen is unknown. There are no base qualities to consult, and no much larger clone falls within one base. In light of the paper, this sample's treatment or condition label describes: allogeneic hematopoietic cell transplantation with graft depleted of TCRalphabeta T cells and CD19 B cells. TCRalphabeta/CD19-depleted allogeneic hematopoietic cell grafts were given to the transplant recipients, all of whom were children. Libraries were built with PCR. The sequencer was an Illumina HiSeq 2500. To normalize quantification of the TCRbeta repertoire, the TCR libraries were built with molecular barcoding that relied on unique molecular identifiers. The public reads were quality trimmed at Q25 with fastp and then assembled into clones with MiXCR by TCRdb, keeping productive beta chains. CDR3 protein sequences are deduplicated, and each keeps its most common genes and DNA. This sample gives about 870,000 distinct CDR3 sequences in total; roughly 15% of them show up just once. Approximately 5% of the sample rests with the top ten.

The receptor's source is a male patient aged 10-17 years who had a stem cell transplant for acute lymphoblastic leukemia, so the T cells may come from the graft donor. Material: PBMCs, mostly from graft donor cells, obtained 360 days after TCRalphabeta/CD19-depleted stem cell transplant.

The CDR3 protein sequence reads: CASRAGLVPVAQYF. The DNA sequence is TGCGCCAGCAGGGCGGGGCTGGTACCAGTGGCGCAGTATTTT. In this chain, TRBV5-1 is recombined with TRBJ2-3; the best D guess is TRBD2, with 6 bases matching. The germline V gene sets CDR1 to SGHRS and CDR2 to YFSETQ. CDR3 length: 14 amino acids, cysteine to phenylalanine. The sequence is cut down to CDR3 DNA, 42 bases in frame from base 1. Between the V and J ends, shortened by 5 bases and 10 bases respectively, the junction contains 20 bases.